The TCR beta chain under discussion was sequenced for a study of cytomegalovirus exposure and HLA in healthy donors. About the research overall: Later, an analysis reported that the 130 or so validation repertoires had used the same platform as the approximately 660 first-cohort repertoires. The study, taken as a whole, reports: The study designated about 160 TCR beta chains cytomegalovirus-associated.

A note on this clone: The target antigen is unknown.

Germline V gene data show CDR1 as ENHRY and CDR2 as SYGVKD. The ends lost 6 bases at V and 3 bases at J; junction bases unmatched: 16. The CDR3 totals 17 residues. TCRdb's table, derived via immunoSEQ multiplex PCR, lists solely in-frame clones and lacks some. The repertoire holds about 56,000 clones, about 96% seen once, with under 1.5% in the top ten. The V and J genes are TRBV10-3 and TRBJ2-7; 8 bases line up with TRBD1. The clonotype originates from a woman aged 18-30 years in good health and CMV-seronegative. The source material was PBMCs. CDR3 nucleotide sequence: TGTGCCATCAGCCCCATTCGTACCGGACAGGGAGGCTACGAGCAGTACTTC. Encoded protein: CAISPIRTGQGGYEQYF.